This T cell receptor beta chain emerged from a study of lymphopenia after photon versus proton radiotherapy. Study-wide results and caveats: A bigger post-nadir fall in TCR diversity correlated inversely with survival time in deceased patients. Oligoclonal CD8+ Temra expansion after nadir drove photon patients' diversity drop. Relative stability marked proton patients; photon patients lost diversity and naive cells.

Points on this clone: The antigen remains unidentified.

Sequenced by immunoSEQ multiplex PCR; TCRdb stores in-frame clones only, minus some. The table lists around 70,000 clones, approximately 90% of them singletons, with 2.2% in the top ten. Germline trimming cut 2 bases from V and 3 bases from J; bases unmatched to any gene: 4. This CDR3 spans 15 amino acids. CDR1 and CDR2 from the germline V gene are SGHAT and FQNNGV. Sequences were derived from peripheral blood, sampled from a patient treated with photon-based radiotherapy. The chain employs TRBV11-2 and TRBJ2-1; the match to TRBD1 covers 7 bases. The sequence was obtained from a woman aged 35 to 49 with cholangiocarcinoma. The CDR3 DNA is TGTGCCAGCAGCTTAAGGACAGGCGACTACAATGAGCAGTTCTTC. As protein: CASSLRTGDYNEQFF.